A single TCR beta chain is shown here with its context. What it binds is unknown. Looked up from germline, CDR1 is GTSNPN and CDR2 is SVGIG (reference sequence). The CDR3 length is 11 residues. Only in-frame clones appear in the TCRdb table, and some are missing; sequencing was by immunoSEQ multiplex PCR. Of more than 60,000 clones in the sample, about four fifths were seen once. The data derive from a study of OX40 agonist ivuxolimab in advanced cancers. About the study: Mean age approximately 61 years, range roughly 20 to 85; 82.7% male. Findings and caveats of the study: Among the lowest levels of clonal expansion were found in partial responders at 0.1-3.0 mg/kg.

The chain is built from TRBV30 and TRBJ2-5; D is undetermined. The DNA matches TRBJ2-7 better at its end, which makes the J call doubtful. Sample: CD4+ or CD8+ T cells sorted from blood, taken in a trial of the OX40 agonist ivuxolimab. The sequence derives from an adult with an advanced solid tumor such as melanoma, head and neck, liver or kidney cancer. CDR3 DNA sequence: TGTGCCTGGAGCAGCTCCTACGAGCAGTACTTC. It translates to CAWSSSYEQYF.